This T cell receptor (beta chain) appears in the sequencing data of a study of T-cell reconstitution after alpha-beta-depleted transplantation in children. Study results and limitations: Reported findings indicate that, about two months after transplant, alpha-beta T cells came from several hundred expanded clones, which were derived from non-depleted graft cells.

As concerns this clonotype: Its target is unknown.

Unique molecular identifiers were used to barcode this TCRbeta library. From the PCR reads, TCRdb called clonotypes with MiXCR, one entry per CDR3 protein. The repertoire consists of some 550,000 distinct CDR3 sequences, with under 30% occurring once and the leading ten covering 11% to 15%. Germline loops: CDR1 DFQATT, CDR2 SNEGSKA (reference sequence). The V and J ends lost 0 bases and 5 bases respectively, with 13 bases between them. This CDR3 is built from 14 residues. Sequences were derived from PBMCs, mostly from graft donor cells, sampled 360 days after TCRalphabeta/CD19-depleted stem cell transplant. The TCR was taken from a boy under two years old who had a stem cell transplant for acute myeloid leukemia, so the T cells may come from the graft donor. The V call is TRBV20-1, the J call TRBJ1-2; D is possibly TRBD1 (5 bases). CDR3 in DNA: TGCAGTGCTAGAGAATCCGTAGGGGCTTATGGCTACACCTTC. Translation gives CSARESVGAYGYTF.